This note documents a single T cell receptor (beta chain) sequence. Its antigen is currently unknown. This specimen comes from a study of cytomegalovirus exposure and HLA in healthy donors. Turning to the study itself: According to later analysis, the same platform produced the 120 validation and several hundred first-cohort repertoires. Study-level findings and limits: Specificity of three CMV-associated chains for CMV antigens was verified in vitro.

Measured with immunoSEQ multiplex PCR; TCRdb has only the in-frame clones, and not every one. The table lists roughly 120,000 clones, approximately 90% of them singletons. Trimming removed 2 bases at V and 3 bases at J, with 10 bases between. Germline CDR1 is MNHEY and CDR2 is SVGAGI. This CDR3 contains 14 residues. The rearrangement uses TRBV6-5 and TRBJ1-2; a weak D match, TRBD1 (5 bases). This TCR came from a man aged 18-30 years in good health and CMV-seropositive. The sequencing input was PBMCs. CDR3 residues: CASSYQRGHYGYTF. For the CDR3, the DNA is TGTGCCAGCAGTTACCAAAGGGGCCACTATGGCTACACCTTC.